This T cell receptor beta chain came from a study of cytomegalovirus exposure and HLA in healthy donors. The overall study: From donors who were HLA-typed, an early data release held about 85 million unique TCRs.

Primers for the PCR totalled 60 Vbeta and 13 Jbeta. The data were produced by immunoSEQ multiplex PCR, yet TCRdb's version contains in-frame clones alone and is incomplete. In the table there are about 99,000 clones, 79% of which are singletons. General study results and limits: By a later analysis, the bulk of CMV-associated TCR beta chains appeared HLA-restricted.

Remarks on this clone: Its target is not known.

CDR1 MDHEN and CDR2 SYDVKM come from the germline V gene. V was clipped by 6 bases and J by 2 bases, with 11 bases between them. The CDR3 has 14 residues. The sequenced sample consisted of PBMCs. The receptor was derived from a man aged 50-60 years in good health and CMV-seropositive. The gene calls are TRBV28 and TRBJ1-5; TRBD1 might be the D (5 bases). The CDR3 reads CASRDTFRNQPQHF. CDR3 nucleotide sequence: TGTGCCAGCAGGGACACCTTTCGCAATCAGCCCCAGCATTTT. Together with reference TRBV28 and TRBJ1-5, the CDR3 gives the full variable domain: DVKVTQSSRYLVKRTGEKVFLECVQDMDHENMFWYRQDPGLGLRLIYFSYDVKMKEKGDIPEGYSVSREKKERFSLILESASTNQTSMYLCASRDTFRNQPQHFGDGTRLSIL.